This T cell receptor (beta chain) was captured in a study of cytomegalovirus exposure and HLA in healthy donors. 13 Jbeta primers and 60 Vbeta primers were used for the PCR. Using immunoSEQ multiplex PCR, the repertoire was profiled, and TCRdb retains in-frame clones only, with some absent. The table shows over 200,000 clones, with under 90% occurring only once. This clone has only one observation. Its antigen is still unknown. Findings of the study overall: TCR beta sequences reportedly predicted the HLA-A and HLA-B alleles of most subjects accurately.

The sequence was collected from a human donor in good health. Sequenced sample: PBMCs.

The CDR3 reads CASSLRTDYGYTF. The DNA of the CDR3 is TGTGCCAGCAGTTTAAGGACAGACTATGGCTACACCTTC. The V call is TRBV27, the J call TRBJ1-2; D may be TRBD1 (6 bases). This CDR3 region has 13 residues. V was clipped by 2 bases and J by 3 bases, with 7 bases between them. Looked up from germline, CDR1 is MNHEY and CDR2 is SMNVEV (reference sequence).